One and the same sample provided the 28 T cell receptor beta chains below, sequenced in a study of metastatic and nonmetastatic thyroid tumors. Until they underwent thyroid surgery, no patient had received any treatment. TCRdb re-called clones from the PCR reads using MiXCR. Here the sample spans tens of thousands of clones, around 20% being singletons. The sequenced sample consisted of blood. The source of these receptors is a female donor with papillary thyroid cancer or a benign thyroid nodule (not recorded which). Some clones in this sample may be carry-over from other donors' samples.

The table lists this clone with a few counts. The chain links TRBV19 to TRBJ2-3; D unresolved. The CDR3 extends over 14 amino acids. The germline V and J ends were trimmed by 3 bases and 0 bases, with 7 bases remaining between them. CDR1 and CDR2 from the germline V gene are LNHDA and SQIVND (reference sequence). The CDR3 DNA is TGTGCCAGTAGTATCGGCCCGAGCACAGATACGCAGTATTTT. This codes for CASSIGPSTDTQYF.

The chain recombines TRBV27 with TRBJ1-6, with D possibly TRBD1 on 6 matching bases. V was trimmed by 2 bases and J by 8 bases, leaving 10 bases between them. Germline CDR1 is MNHEY and CDR2 is SMNVEV (reference sequence). This CDR3 contains 14 residues. The CDR3 coding sequence is TGTGCCAGCAGTTTACCGTACAGGGATTCACCCCTCCACTTT. Its protein product is CASSLPYRDSPLHF.

This clone was detected many times. This rearrangement joins TRBV9 to TRBJ1-5; D call uncertain. CDR1 and CDR2 (germline): SGDLS, YYNGEE. The length of the CDR3 is 13 residues. V was pared by 0 bases and J by 3 bases, with 4 bases between. The CDR3 nucleotides are TGTGCCAGCAGCGTAGCCATCAATCAGCCCCAGCATTTT. Translating gives CASSVAINQPQHF.

About this clone itself: The germline gene is not matched at one end of the junction; a read error may be the cause. V is TRBV27 and J is TRBJ1-2; no reliable D call. Germline V gene lookup returns CDR1 MNHEY and CDR2 SMNVEV (reference sequence). The CDR3 loop spans 13 amino acids. In DNA form, the CDR3 reads TGTGCCAGCAGCTTCGAGGGTAACTATGGTGACAACTTC. It yields the protein CASSFEGNYGDNF.

This clone was detected ten times or more. Written as DNA, the CDR3 is TGTGCCAGCAGTTTAGCGGGGGTTTTAGGAGAGCAGTTCTTC. Its translation is CASSLAGVLGEQFF. V and J are TRBV12-3 or TRBV12-4 and TRBJ2-1; the D call may be TRBD1 or TRBD2 (5 bases each). The CDR3 totals 14 residues. Deletions cut 0 bases from V and 10 bases from J, with 13 bases between.

Note on this clone: An end of the junction differs from the germline gene, which may be a read error. V and J are TRBV5-8 and TRBJ2-7; D is uncertain. The germline gives CDR1 SGHTS, CDR2 YDEGEE. The CDR3 loop spans 13 amino acids. This CDR3 is CVSSLSSSYERYF. CDR3 sequence (DNA): TGTGTCAGCAGCCTCTCTTCTTCCTACGAGCGGTACTTC.

This clone was detected many times. A much larger clonotype is one base distant, so this may be a read error. The rearrangement uses TRBV29-1 and TRBJ1-6, with D hard to call. There are 13 residues in the CDR3. CDR1 is SQVTM and CDR2 is ANQGSEA in the germline V gene. CDR3 amino acids: CGVGSGGNSPLHF. In DNA, the CDR3 is TGCGGCGTTGGGTCAGGAGGTAATTCACCCCTCCACTTT.

This clone was seen many times. The V call is TRBV6-1, the J call TRBJ1-6; 8 bases match TRBD1. Germline V gene sequence: CDR1 MNHNS, CDR2 SASEGT. There are 17 residues in the CDR3. The junction had 15 bases not matched to a gene; V was cut back by 2 bases and J by 12 bases. CDR3 nucleotide sequence: TGTGCCAGCAGTGAACAGTCCTTAGCAAGGACAGGGAGACCCCTCCACTTT. As protein: CASSEQSLARTGRPLHF.

This clone is classed as medium-sized. J is TRBJ1-6 and V is TRBV20-1; perhaps TRBD1 as D (5 bases). This CDR3 contains 15 residues. CDR1 and CDR2 (germline): DFQATT, SNEGSKA (reference sequence). The germline V and J ends were trimmed by 3 bases and 10 bases, with 19 bases remaining between them. CDR3 nucleotide sequence: TGCAGTGCTAGGGTTCAAGGCAGGGAGGGCTCACCCCTCCACTTT. Translating gives CSARVQGREGSPLHF.

This clone showed up just a few times. At one end the junction does not follow the germline gene, possibly because of a read error. J is TRBJ2-2 and V is TRBV27; D remains unclear. Germline lookup yields CDR1 MNHEY and CDR2 SMNVEV (reference sequence). This CDR3 contains 14 residues. This CDR3 is CASSLSSGGGELFF. DNA for the CDR3: TGTGCCAGCAGCTTATCCTCGGGCGGCGGGGAGCTGTTTTTT.

The sample holds a few counts of this clone. The chain carries TRBV28 and TRBJ2-7; 9 bases fit TRBD1. Trimming removed 3 bases from V and 5 bases from J; junction bases left unmatched: 8. The CDR3 has 15 amino acids. Germline CDR1 and CDR2: MDHEN and SYDVKM. The CDR3 region is CASSFWGQGSNEQYF. The CDR3 DNA is TGTGCCAGCAGTTTTTGGGGACAGGGCAGCAACGAGCAGTACTTC.

This clone has ten or more counts. This same CDR3 is encoded by further DNA sequences in the sample. This chain links TRBV19 with TRBJ1-6, with 7 bases identical to TRBD1. Trimming cost V 6 bases and J 10 bases; bases outside gene matches: 9. CDR1 and CDR2 from the germline V gene are LNHDA and SQIVND (reference sequence). CDR3 length: 14 residues. The CDR3 spells CASSPGQVGSPLHF. As DNA, the CDR3 is TGTGCCAGTAGCCCCGGACAGGTTGGCTCACCCCTCCACTTT.

This chain connects TRBV20-1 to TRBJ2-2; no clear D gene. Trimming left V 6 bases short and J 6 bases short, with 11 bases between. CDR3 length: 12 residues. Germline V gene lookup returns CDR1 DFQATT and CDR2 SNEGSKA (reference sequence). The CDR3 DNA sequence: TGCAGTGCCCGTGGAAGCGCCGGGGAGCTGTTTTTT. Translation: CSARGSAGELFF.

This clone came up a few times. The V gene is TRBV10-3, the J gene TRBJ2-3; TRBD2 aligns across 8 bases. The germline gives CDR1 ENHRY, CDR2 SYGVKD. This CDR3 comprises 15 residues. V trimming: 2 bases; J trimming: 4 bases; junction bases outside the gene matches: 5. Here the CDR3 reads CAISEPGGAADTQYF. The CDR3, as DNA: TGTGCCATCAGTGAGCCCGGGGGGGCCGCAGATACGCAGTATTTT.

This clone was observed a single time. The chain couples TRBV5-1 to TRBJ2-5, with a tentative D call TRBD2 (5 bases). The germline gives CDR1 SGHRS, CDR2 YFSETQ. V was pared by 10 bases and J by 5 bases, with 21 bases between. This CDR3 is 14 amino acids long. The CDR3, as DNA: TGCGCCGGTAGCACGACACCCGGGGAGGAGACCCAGTACTTC. Translating gives CAGSTTPGEETQYF.

This clone was counted a few times. V usage is TRBV7-3 and J usage is TRBJ2-3; maybe TRBD2 (6 bases). Trimming took 1 base from V and 3 from J, leaving 11 bases between them. This CDR3 is 15 amino acids long. Germline loops: CDR1 SGHTA, CDR2 FQGTGA. As DNA, the CDR3 is TGTGCCAGCAGCTTAATGGGAGGAAATACAGATACGCAGTATTTT. This encodes CASSLMGGNTDTQYF. Full variable domain (rest looked up from reference TRBV7-3 and TRBJ2-3): GAGVSQTPSNKVTEKGKYVELRCDPISGHTALYWYRQSLGQGPEFLIYFQGTGAADDSGLPNDRFFAVRPEGSVSTLKIQRTERGDSAVYLCASSLMGGNTDTQYFGPGTRLTVL.

This clone was observed at least ten times. The chain employs TRBV7-3 and TRBJ1-6, with a possible D match to TRBD1 (6 bases). Germline V gives CDR1 SGHTA, CDR2 FQGTGA. There are 14 residues in the CDR3. The V gene lost 5 bases and the J gene lost 1 base, with 6 bases spanning the gap. The CDR3 spells CASSTGSYNSPLHF. CDR3 DNA: TGTGCCAGCAGCACAGGGTCCTATAATTCACCCCTCCACTTT.

This clone was detected only a few times. One end of the junction fails to match germline, which may point to a read error. The chain carries TRBV6-4 and TRBJ2-2, with D maybe TRBD2 (6 bases). This CDR3 comprises 14 residues. The germline gives CDR1 MRHNA, CDR2 SNTAGT. CDR3 nucleotide sequence: TGTGCCAGCAATGACTCGAGCGGGACCGGGGAGCTGTTTTTT. Its protein is CASNDSSGTGELFF.

This clone is classed as medium-sized. The chain combines TRBV3-1 with TRBJ2-2, with 8 nucleotides matching TRBD2. CDR1 and CDR2 from the germline V gene are LGHDT and YNNKEL (reference sequence). V shed 3 bases and J 9 bases; nucleotides not matched to a gene: 3. This CDR3 has 13 amino acids. Written as DNA, the CDR3 is TGTGCCAGCAGCCAGCGGGAGGATAGGGAGCTGTTTTTT. As protein: CASSQREDRELFF.

This clone was seen repeatedly, ten times or more. The chain recombines TRBV20-1 with TRBJ1-1; no reliable D call. From germline, CDR1 is DFQATT and CDR2 SNEGSKA (reference sequence). With 6 bases removed from V and 1 base from J, the gap between germline ends came to 9 bases. This CDR3 has 12 amino acids. CDR3 sequence (DNA): TGCAGTGCGCAGCTGGGGAACACTGAAGCTTTCTTT. This encodes CSAQLGNTEAFF.

This clone counts as medium-sized. The chain links TRBV3-1 to TRBJ1-1; D unresolved. The germline V gene has CDR1 LGHDT and CDR2 YNNKEL (reference sequence). This CDR3 region has 12 residues. Trimming pared 6 bases from V and 5 bases from J, leaving 10 bases between. CDR3 sequence: CASSRGLTEAFF. CDR3 in DNA: TGTGCCAGCAGTCGGGGTTTGACTGAAGCTTTCTTT.

This clone appeared a few times. One junction end does not reproduce the germline sequence, and a read error may be involved. Other DNA sequences in the same sample also yield this CDR3. This rearrangement joins TRBV5-5 to TRBJ1-2; D not resolved. In germline, CDR1 is SGHKS, CDR2 YYEKEE (reference sequence). The CDR3 is 13 residues long. This CDR3 is CASNTGLNYGYTF. In DNA, the CDR3 is TGTGCCAGTAACACCGGCCTGAACTATGGCTACACATTC.

This clone appeared many times. The gene calls are TRBV10-3 and TRBJ2-5; 8 bases fit TRBD2. The CDR3 has 15 amino acids. Trimming removed 6 bases from V and 3 bases from J; junction bases left unmatched: 9. Looked up from germline, CDR1 is ENHRY and CDR2 is SYGVKD. DNA for the CDR3: TGTGCCATCAGCCGCCGGGGGGGGGGGGAAGAGACCCAGTACTTC. Translation gives CAISRRGGGEETQYF.

There are many counts of this clone. This chain uses TRBV12-3 or TRBV12-4 with TRBJ1-1; D remains unclear. The CDR3 loop spans 12 amino acids. The V gene lost 3 bases and the J gene lost 10 bases, with 12 bases spanning the gap. The CDR3, as DNA: TGTGCCAGCAGTTTGCACGGCGCCGGAGCTTTCTTT. Translation: CASSLHGAGAFF.

In this sample, this clone turned up a few times. V usage is TRBV10-1 and J usage is TRBJ2-7; 7 bases agree with TRBD2. CDR1 is WNHNN, CDR2 SYGVQD, per germline (reference sequence). V lost 3 bases, J lost 0 bases, and 8 bases stayed unmatched. This CDR3 has 16 amino acids. The DNA for the CDR3 is TGCGCCAGCAGTGATGGGGCGAGCGGGACCTCCTACGAGCAGTACTTC. Residues: CASSDGASGTSYEQYF.

This clone was detected ten times or more. The CDR3 loop is CASGGTGANYGYTF. The CDR3 bases are TGTGCCAGCGGAGGGACAGGGGCTAACTATGGCTACACCTTC. The chain carries TRBV7-9 and TRBJ1-2; 10 nucleotides agree with TRBD1. V trimming: 8 bases; J trimming: 0 bases; junction bases outside the gene matches: 3. The CDR3 loop spans 14 amino acids. The germline V gene has CDR1 SEHNR and CDR2 FQNEAQ (reference sequence).

In its sample, this clone was seen many times. The V and J genes are TRBV10-3 and TRBJ2-1; perhaps TRBD2 as D (7 bases). V shed 8 bases and J shed 5 bases, with 13 bases lying between them. The CDR3 covers 13 residues. Germline CDR1 reads ENHRY; CDR2 reads SYGVKD. CDR3 sequence (DNA): TGTGCCATCTGGCGGGGGCCGAACAATGAGCAGTTCTTC. It translates to CAIWRGPNNEQFF.

In its sample, this clone was seen many times. Here the CDR3 reads CASSRDAGPGNEQFF. The CDR3 nucleotides read TGTGCCAGCTCACGCGACGCGGGGCCCGGCAATGAGCAGTTCTTC. This chain joins TRBV18 and TRBJ2-1; D possibly corresponds to TRBD2 (6 bases). Germline V CDR1 and CDR2: KGHSH, LQKENI. V was shortened by 4 bases and J by 6 bases, with 16 bases between the two germline ends. This CDR3 comprises 15 residues.